This TCR beta chain derives from a study of post-analysis software for immune sequencing data. Notes on the study in general: Compared against controls, patients with multiple sclerosis displayed significantly lower normalized Chao1 diversity. TRBV5-6, TRBV5-1 and TRBV20-1 belonged to a set of roughly 5 TRBV segments that were more frequent in patients than controls.

Notes on this clonotype: The antigen is not known.

Trimming stripped 4 bases from V and 4 bases from J, with 15 bases between. There are 15 residues in the CDR3. Germline loops: CDR1 SGDLS, CDR2 YYNGEE. TCR beta cDNA libraries included unique molecular identifiers. MiXCR, applied by TCRdb to the PCR reads, yields one record per CDR3 protein. The sample carries 700,000 to 900,000 distinct CDR3 sequences, just over 45% recorded once. V and J are TRBV9 and TRBJ1-5; tentative D call: TRBD1 (5 bases). The receptor was isolated from a girl aged 5-17 years with multiple sclerosis. The sample was blood. This CDR3 is CASSPRGGANQPQHF. In nucleotides, the CDR3 is TGTGCCAGCAGCCCCCGAGGAGGGGCAAATCAGCCCCAGCATTTT.